This TCR beta chain was identified in a study of long-term antiretroviral therapy in people with HIV. Across the whole study: When the earliest samples were collected, ART was typically delayed until CD4 counts fell.

Study outcomes and limitations: All time points showed a repertoire dominated by clones expanded before ART.

CDR3 length equals 15 residues. Germline V gene data show CDR1 as SGHNT and CDR2 as YYREEE (reference sequence). V was clipped by 4 bases and J by 2 bases; unmatched bases: 2. Version v3.0 of the immunoSEQ assay ran at survey level. Sequencing aimed to cover roughly 40,000-55,000 T-cell genomes per sample. Clones were read by immunoSEQ multiplex PCR, and TCRdb kept only the in-frame ones, dropping some. Here the sample spans around 8,800 clones, 65% to 85% being singletons. This clone was detected only a few times. Its cognate antigen is unknown. Sequenced material: unsorted PBMCs, taken 0.4 years before starting antiretroviral therapy. The chain recombines TRBV5-4 with TRBJ1-6, with 8 bases lining up with TRBD1. The TCR was taken from a man under 40 with HIV. The CDR3 spells CASSLDRAYNSPLHF. CDR3 sequence (DNA): TGTGCCAGCAGCCTGGACAGGGCCTATAATTCACCCCTCCACTTT. The full variable domain, completed using reference TRBV5-4 and TRBJ1-6, is ETGVTQSPTHLIKTRGQQVTLRCSSQSGHNTVSWYQQALGQGPQFIFQYYREEENGRGNFPPRFSGLQFPNYSSELNVNALELDDSALYLCASSLDRAYNSPLHFGNGTRLTVT.